Each of the 18 T cell receptor beta chains below was sequenced from the same sample in a study of T-cell memory formation after mild COVID-19. A single record per CDR3 protein comes from TCRdb applying MiXCR to the 5' RACE reads. The profile covers 200,000 or so distinct CDR3 sequences, with around 8.8% appearing a single time and around 3.3% taken by the ten largest. Source material: PBMCs or a T cell subset sorted from them (not recorded which). These receptors were collected from a man aged 18 to 30 who had mild COVID-19 (a few samples of this study predate the infection). Cell type and time point are not known.

Many counts were recorded for this clonotype. The V and J genes are TRBV27 and TRBJ2-2; the match to TRBD2 covers 7 bases. The J segment lost 3 bases and the V segment lost 6 bases, leaving 1 base of the junction unmatched. Germline-derived CDR1 and CDR2 are MNHEY and SMNVEV (reference sequence). The CDR3 is 13 residues long. The CDR3 DNA reads TGTGCCAGCAGCCGGGGGGACACCGGGGAGCTGTTTTTT. Its protein product is CASSRGDTGELFF.

This chain uses TRBV5-1 with TRBJ1-4, with D possibly matching TRBD1 (5 bases). Germline V gene lookup returns CDR1 SGHRS and CDR2 YFSETQ. The CDR3 covers 15 residues. Between the trimmed V and J ends, which lost 4 bases and 2 bases, there was a span of 12 bases. The CDR3 here is CASSPTGSTNEKLFF. CDR3 DNA sequence: TGCGCCAGCAGCCCTACAGGTAGCACTAATGAAAAACTGTTTTTT.

This clonotype has ten or more counts. This chain's CDR3 is CASSQVVGGDNSPLHF. The DNA for the CDR3 is TGTGCCAGCAGCCAAGTCGTAGGGGGCGATAATTCACCCCTCCACTTT. The chain employs TRBV3-1 and TRBJ1-6; 7 nucleotides align to TRBD1. The germline CDR1 and CDR2 sequences are LGHDT and YNNKEL (reference sequence). J lost 5 bases, V lost 1 base, and 5 bases had no gene match. This CDR3 has 16 amino acids.

This clonotype was seen a few times. The rearrangement joins TRBV2 to TRBJ2-7; D is possibly TRBD1 (5 bases). The V gene's germline CDR1 is SNHLY and CDR2 FYNNEI. The CDR3 extends over 14 amino acids. Trimming took off 7 bases at V and 2 bases at J, with 15 bases between the two ends. CDR3 DNA sequence: TGTGCCAGCATGGGGCTTGCGGCCACCTACGAGCAGTACTTC. The encoded protein is CASMGLAATYEQYF.

The rearrangement links TRBV20-1 to TRBJ1-5; no clear D. Trimming cost V 6 bases and J 4 bases, with 13 bases left between them. This CDR3 region has 13 residues. In germline, CDR1 is DFQATT, CDR2 SNEGSKA (reference sequence). The CDR3, as DNA: TGCAGTGCCTCCCCCCCGGGAAATCAGCCCCAGCATTTT. Its protein is CSASPPGNQPQHF.

The chain joins TRBV18 to TRBJ1-2, with a possible D match to TRBD1 (5 bases). The CDR3 length is 16 residues. V was cut by 1 base and J by 7 bases, with 19 bases left in between. Germline lookup yields CDR1 KGHSH and CDR2 LQKENI. CDR3 nucleotides: TGTGCCAGCTCACCACTTACCGGGACCGCCGAAGGTGGCTACACCTTC. Protein: CASSPLTGTAEGGYTF.

CDR3 in amino acids: CSADRRQGAGETQYF. The CDR3 nucleotides are TGCAGTGCTGACCGTCGACAGGGGGCGGGGGAGACCCAGTACTTC. The chain couples TRBV20-1 to TRBJ2-5; 10 nucleotides agree with TRBD1. V lost 5 bases and J lost 5; bases outside the gene matches: 11. Germline CDR1 reads DFQATT; CDR2 reads SNEGSKA (reference sequence). The CDR3 has 15 residues.

The chain recombines TRBV7-9 with TRBJ2-7, with D perhaps matching TRBD2 (5 bases). Between the trimmed V and J ends, which lost 3 bases and 0 bases, there was a span of 12 bases. The germline CDR1 and CDR2 sequences are SEHNR and FQNEAQ (reference sequence). This CDR3 contains 15 residues. The CDR3 protein is CASSFGSVSSYEQYF. Written as DNA, the CDR3 is TGTGCCAGCAGCTTTGGTAGCGTGAGCTCCTACGAGCAGTACTTC.

This clonotype was observed at least ten times. This chain connects TRBV5-5 to TRBJ2-3, with 9 bases aligning to TRBD1. The CDR3 is 17 amino acids. The V segment lost 4 bases and the J segment 0 bases; nucleotides outside the gene matches: 9. CDR1 and CDR2 from the germline V gene are SGHKS and YYEKEE (reference sequence). CDR3 DNA sequence: TGTGCCAGCAGCCTCCGGGCCGGGACAGGGAGCACAGATACGCAGTATTTT. Its protein is CASSLRAGTGSTDTQYF.

This sequence joins TRBV18 and TRBJ1-1; D gene uncertain. This CDR3 comprises 14 residues. Trimming pared 5 bases from V and 3 bases from J, leaving 13 bases between. Germline CDR1 is KGHSH and CDR2 is LQKENI. CDR3 region: CASSGRNGDTEAFF. DNA of the CDR3: TGTGCCAGCTCAGGCCGTAATGGTGACACTGAAGCTTTCTTT.

Concerning this clonotype itself: A much larger clone sits a single nucleotide away, making a read error possible. This sequence joins TRBV12-3 or TRBV12-4 and TRBJ2-2; D gene uncertain. Trimming pared 7 bases from V and 0 bases from J, leaving 9 bases between. This CDR3 spans 14 amino acids. The CDR3 region is CASTRLSNTGELFF. CDR3 coding DNA: TGTGCCAGCACAAGACTGTCGAACACCGGGGAGCTGTTTTTT.

The V and J genes are TRBV7-2 and TRBJ1-5; no reliable D call. The CDR3 totals 16 residues. The germline CDR1 and CDR2 sequences are SGHTA and FQGNSA. Trimming pared 3 bases from V and 3 bases from J, leaving 15 bases between. CDR3 region: CASSLGPTRVNQPQHF. CDR3 bases: TGTGCCAGCAGCTTGGGTCCGACGCGAGTCAATCAGCCCCAGCATTTT.

J is TRBJ2-7 and V is TRBV5-6, with 7 bases that match TRBD1. Germline assignment: CDR1 SGHDT and CDR2 YYEEEE. The ends lost 3 bases at V and 6 bases at J; junction bases unmatched: 12. The CDR3 extends over 15 amino acids. The CDR3 DNA sequence: TGTGCCAGCAGCTCTCAGGGGCAGGGGGTCCGCGAGCAGTACTTC. It is translated as CASSSQGQGVREQYF.

The V and J genes are TRBV5-4 and TRBJ2-3; tentatively, D is TRBD1 or TRBD2 (6 bases each). Trimming left V 5 bases short and J 5 bases short, with 15 bases between. Germline V gene lookup returns CDR1 SGHNT and CDR2 YYREEE (reference sequence). This CDR3 contains 14 residues. The CDR3 region has the DNA TGTGCCAGCAGGGTGGGGGGCCTAAAAGATACGCAGTATTTT. This translates into CASRVGGLKDTQYF.

The rearrangement joins TRBV11-3 to TRBJ1-1, with TRBD1 as a possible D gene (6 bases). The ends were cut back, 0 bases at V and 3 bases at J, with 8 bases in the middle. The germline CDR1 and CDR2 sequences are SGHNT and YENEEA. CDR3 length: 14 amino acids. CDR3 sequence: CASSLEGGDTEAFF. CDR3 bases: TGTGCCAGCAGCTTAGAAGGGGGGGACACTGAAGCTTTCTTT.

The chain couples TRBV7-3 to TRBJ2-2, with TRBD2 matching 9 bases. From germline, CDR1 is SGHTA and CDR2 FQGTGA. The CDR3 totals 16 residues. V lost 5 bases to trimming and J lost 5 bases; unmatched junction nucleotides: 9. This chain's CDR3 is CASSPGLAHETGELFF. The CDR3 DNA is TGTGCCAGCAGCCCCGGACTAGCGCACGAGACCGGGGAGCTGTTTTTT. Complete variable domain (other parts from reference TRBV7-3 and TRBJ2-2): GAGVSQTPSNKVTEKGKYVELRCDPISGHTALYWYRQSLGQGPEFLIYFQGTGAADDSGLPNDRFFAVRPEGSVSTLKIQRTERGDSAVYLCASSPGLAHETGELFFGEGSRLTVL.

This chain's CDR3 is CSARHYGYTF. As DNA, the CDR3 is TGCAGTGCTAGACACTATGGCTACACCTTC. The chain employs TRBV20-1 and TRBJ1-2; D remains ambiguous. Deletions cut 2 bases from V and 3 bases from J, with 1 base between. Looked up from germline, CDR1 is DFQATT and CDR2 is SNEGSKA (reference sequence). This CDR3 is 10 amino acids long.

This clonotype was picked up a small number of times. This chain uses TRBV24-1 with TRBJ2-3; tentative D call: TRBD1 (5 bases). Deletions cut 3 bases from V and 0 bases from J, with 12 bases between. The CDR3 loop spans 16 amino acids. Germline CDR1 is KGHDR and CDR2 is SFDVKD. CDR3 coding DNA: TGTGCCACCAGTGATCCAGGGTCAGCTAGCACAGATACGCAGTATTTT. The encoded protein is CATSDPGSASTDTQYF.